In this sample, the clone carrying this T cell receptor (beta chain) turned up many times. The record originates from a study of T cells in Graves' hyperthyroidism and ophthalmopathy. Amplification yielded TCR beta CDR3 regions, with RNA transcripts as the source. With the HTBI primer set, the TCR CDR3 went through a first round of RT-PCR. TCRdb ran MiXCR on the multiplex PCR reads and lists one entry per CDR3 protein. The sample shows about 350,000 distinct CDR3 sequences, roughly 19% of them seen only once. The CDR3 extends over 15 amino acids. Trimming removed 6 bases from V and 2 bases from J, with 14 bases in between. Germline V CDR1 and CDR2: MDHEN, SYDVKM.

Sequenced material: blood. The V call is TRBV28, the J call TRBJ1-5; tentative D call: TRBD1 (5 bases). The TCR originated in a young woman with Graves' hyperthyroidism. CDR3 in DNA: TGTGCCAGCAGATCCTCGTTGGGGCGCAATCAGCCCCAGCATTTT. It is translated as CASRSSLGRNQPQHF.